This TCR beta chain was found in a study of shared clonotypes between healthy human individuals. Overall study context: Donor composition was two women and three men, aged 18 to 49.

Germline loops: CDR1 SNHLY, CDR2 FYNNEI. The ends were cut back, 6 bases at V and 7 bases at J, with 16 bases in the middle. This CDR3 has 14 amino acids. A remark on this clone: The antigen remains unidentified.

Profiling relied on immunoSEQ multiplex PCR, and the TCRdb table lists in-frame clones only, not all of them. The table records millions of clones, about 95% of them present only once. Study-level findings and limits: Few donors limited the genetic and exposure-history diversity represented. Of the naive CD4 clonotypes, around 5.2% were shared across several donors. Sorted-subset samples were not fully sequenced, rarefaction indicated.

As defined, naive CD8 cells were CD45RO-negative and positively selected for CCR7, with terminally differentiated effector memory CD45RA+ cells excluded. This sequence originates from a man aged 18 to 29 in good health. The sample consisted of naive CD8+ T cells sorted from blood. V is TRBV2 and J is TRBJ2-1; D is possibly TRBD1 (6 bases). The CDR3 DNA is TGTGCCAGCAGAAAACCGGACAGTGTAAATGAGCAGTTCTTC. It encodes CASRKPDSVNEQFF.